A single sample is the source of the 13 T cell receptor beta chains below, sequenced in a study of naive and memory T cell subsets. The study's findings and limits: Naive repertoires, especially CD8, held a few larger clonotypes, possibly memory cells re-expressing CD45RA.

Their specific antigens are unknown. Two oligonucleotides, mixed equimolar, formed the beta constant-region primer covering TRBC1 and TRBC2. Ligated cDNA was amplified by four rounds of PCR with nested alpha and beta constant-region primers and SP2. Using its own MiXCR run on the UMI-ligation and nested PCR reads, TCRdb lists one record per CDR3 protein. The sample lists over 110,000 distinct CDR3 sequences; more than 15% were seen once. The source material was naive CD8+ T cells from blood. The receptors stem from a human donor in good health.

The chain combines TRBV2 with TRBJ2-3; D is possibly TRBD1 (5 bases). The CDR3 extends over 14 amino acids. Trimming stripped 5 bases from V and 2 bases from J, with 11 bases between. Per germline, CDR1 SNHLY and CDR2 FYNNEI. The CDR3 here is CASSRTLPTDTQYF. In DNA form, the CDR3 reads TGTGCCAGCAGTCGGACACTTCCCACAGATACGCAGTATTTT.

This clonotype was seen more than once but under ten times. The chain uses TRBV20-1 and TRBJ1-2, with D uncertain. Trimming took 3 bases from V and 3 from J, leaving 8 bases between them. Germline V gene sequence: CDR1 DFQATT, CDR2 SNEGSKA (reference sequence). The CDR3 extends over 12 amino acids. The CDR3 reads CSASGYDYGYTF. DNA of the CDR3: TGCAGTGCTAGTGGGTACGACTATGGCTACACCTTC.

This clonotype has just a few counts. This chain connects TRBV12-3 or TRBV12-4 to TRBJ1-1; TRBD1 aligns across 9 bases. The CDR3 covers 14 residues. V was pared by 7 bases and J by 7 bases, with 10 bases of the junction left unmatched. DNA of the CDR3: TGTGCCAGCAACCCGACAGGGGGATGGTTTGAAGCTTTCTTT. Translating gives CASNPTGGWFEAFF.

The rearrangement uses TRBV6-2 or TRBV6-3 and TRBJ1-1; the D gene is possibly TRBD1 (5 bases). The CDR3 extends over 12 amino acids. CDR1 is MNHEY and CDR2 is SVGEGT in the germline V gene. Here the CDR3 DNA reads TGTGTTACTCAGGGATTTAACACTGAAGCTTTCTTT. It specifies CVTQGFNTEAFF.

This clonotype was recorded a few times. The CDR3 loop reads CASSIKGQGHFPSGELFF. The CDR3 region has the DNA TGTGCCAGCAGTATCAAGGGACAGGGCCACTTTCCCTCCGGGGAGCTGTTTTTT. This chain links TRBV12-3 or TRBV12-4 with TRBJ2-2, with TRBD1 matching over 9 bases. Trimming removed 5 bases from V and 6 bases from J; junction bases left unmatched: 16. This CDR3 is 18 amino acids long.

This sequence joins TRBV29-1 and TRBJ2-1, with TRBD2 as a possible D gene (6 bases). The CDR3 totals 13 residues. Germline lookup yields CDR1 SQVTM and CDR2 ANQGSEA. V lost 3 bases and J 3 bases, leaving 9 bases between the germline ends. For the CDR3, the DNA is TGCAGCGTTGAGTGGGAGGACTACAATGAGCAGTTCTTC. This translates into CSVEWEDYNEQFF.

This clonotype was counted between two and nine times. The J gene is TRBJ2-1, the V gene TRBV27; 7 positions match TRBD2. Germline V CDR1 and CDR2: MNHEY, SMNVEV (reference sequence). The ends lost 4 bases at V and 3 bases at J; junction bases unmatched: 3. The length of the CDR3 is 14 residues. As DNA, the CDR3 is TGTGCCAGCAGTTCCAGCGGGAACTACAATGAGCAGTTCTTC. It is translated as CASSSSGNYNEQFF.

A few counts support this clonotype. J is TRBJ2-1 and V is TRBV14; 12 bases align to TRBD2. With 3 bases clipped from V and 3 bases from J, the junction kept 3 bases outside the gene matches. Germline CDR1 SGHDN, CDR2 FVKESK. The length of the CDR3 is 16 residues. Written as DNA, the CDR3 is TGTGCCAGCAGCCACCAGACTAGCGGGAGCTACAATGAGCAGTTCTTC. This codes for CASSHQTSGSYNEQFF.

This clonotype was observed a few times. The V and J genes are TRBV7-9 and TRBJ2-2; 9 bases align to TRBD2. V trimming: 6 bases; J trimming: 0 bases; junction bases outside the gene matches: 5. CDR1 is SEHNR and CDR2 is FQNEAQ in the germline V gene (reference sequence). The CDR3 length is 16 residues. The CDR3 DNA sequence: TGTGCCAGCAGTCGCCTAGCGGGATCGAACACCGGGGAGCTGTTTTTT. It encodes CASSRLAGSNTGELFF.

The chain recombines TRBV9 with TRBJ1-1, with 8 bases identical to TRBD1. CDR3 length: 14 amino acids. Trimming removed 2 bases from V and 4 bases from J; junction bases left unmatched: 4. Germline CDR1 reads SGDLS; CDR2 reads YYNGEE. The CDR3 DNA follows: TGTGCCAGCAGCGTGGGACAGGCTACCACTGAAGCTTTCTTT. Protein sequence: CASSVGQATTEAFF.

The table lists this clonotype with a few counts. The chain links TRBV7-6 to TRBJ2-7; 7 bases are shared with TRBD2. CDR3 length equals 16 residues. The V gene end was trimmed by 1 base and the J gene end by 6 bases; junction bases not matched to a gene: 12. Germline V gene data show CDR1 as SGHVS and CDR2 as FNYEAQ. This chain's CDR3 is CASSLGVLAVGGEQYF. The CDR3 DNA follows: TGTGCCAGCAGCTTAGGGGTTCTAGCGGTCGGGGGCGAGCAGTACTTC.

J is TRBJ2-3 and V is TRBV20-1, with D hard to call. This CDR3 has 14 residues. The germline V and J ends were trimmed by 0 bases and 4 bases, with 11 bases remaining between them. Germline CDR1 and CDR2: DFQATT and SNEGSKA (reference sequence). The CDR3 protein is CSARDWAESDTQYF. CDR3 nucleotides: TGCAGTGCTAGAGATTGGGCAGAGTCAGATACGCAGTATTTT.

This clonotype was seen a handful of times. The DNA for the CDR3 is TGTGCTAGGGGAAAAAGACTAGCGGGAGTCTCTTTCTACAATGAGCAGTTCTTC. It translates to CARGKRLAGVSFYNEQFF. The chain combines TRBV12-5 with TRBJ2-1; TRBD2 matches at 12 bases. J lost 3 bases, V lost 9 bases, and 15 bases had no gene match. CDR1 and CDR2 from the germline V gene are LGHNT and FRNRAP. This CDR3 spans 18 amino acids.